The clone carrying this T cell receptor (beta chain) was recorded a few times. The source material, RNA transcripts, was used to amplify TCR beta CDR3 regions. An initial round of RT-PCR targeting the TCR CDR3 relied on the HTBI primer set. TCRdb called the multiplex PCR reads again in MiXCR, with one record for every CDR3 protein. Found here are 500,000 to 600,000 distinct CDR3 sequences, 35% to 55% of them singletons; the top ten hold around 7.7%. This sample is part of a study of T cells in Graves' hyperthyroidism and ophthalmopathy. The germline V and J ends were trimmed by 2 bases and 7 bases, with 18 bases remaining between them. The CDR3 has 14 amino acids. Germline V gene data show CDR1 as DFQATT and CDR2 as SNEGSKA (reference sequence).

The sample taken for sequencing was peripheral blood or thyroid tissue (not recorded which). The chain links TRBV20-1 to TRBJ2-7; either TRBD1 or TRBD2 may fit D (6 bases each). The source of this sequence is a woman aged 18-29 years with Graves' hyperthyroidism. Here the CDR3 DNA reads TGCAGTGCTAGAAGGGGAGGACCTAGGGGGGAGCAGTACTTC. This sequence encodes CSARRGGPRGEQYF.